This T cell receptor (beta chain) appears in the sequencing data of a study of cytomegalovirus exposure and HLA in healthy donors. General study findings and limits: No immune exposure information besides CMV serostatus was available. Earlier analysis found most TCR beta V segments productive about 87% or about 30% of the time.

In the PCR, 60 Vbeta and 13 Jbeta primers were used. Profiling relied on immunoSEQ multiplex PCR, and the TCRdb table lists in-frame clones only, not all of them. The profile shows some 200,000 clones, approximately 80% of them singletons. A remark on this clone: Its matching antigen is unknown.

CDR3 length: 14 amino acids. The ends were cut back, 6 bases at V and 4 bases at J, with 12 bases in the middle. CDR1 and CDR2 from the germline V gene are MNHEY and SVGAGI. The gene calls are TRBV6-5 and TRBJ1-4, with D possibly matching TRBD1 (6 bases). The sequenced sample consisted of PBMCs. The TCR comes from a woman aged 50 to 65 in good health and CMV-seronegative. Written as DNA, the CDR3 is TGTGCCAGCAGGGACAGCGGCTTTAATGAAAAACTGTTTTTT. Protein product: CASRDSGFNEKLFF.